This T cell receptor (beta chain) appears in the sequencing data of a study of early stage breast cancer tumors. Whole-study context: Invasive lobular carcinomas made up about 30% of the 12 ER+/PR+/HER2- tumors.

Repertoires were generated with immunoSEQ multiplex PCR, while TCRdb's copy carries only in-frame clones and drops some. The sample yields tens of thousands of clones, about 89% seen once. Whole-study findings and limits: Enriched TCRB sequences shared across patients were mostly commonly generated sequences. In about 90% of the 16 patients, blood comparison separated tumor from normal breast. Bulk DNA sequencing of unsorted cells missed chain pairing and markers.

Details on this clone: Its antigen is undetermined.

Germline V CDR1 and CDR2: MNHEY, SVGAGI. CDR3 length equals 16 residues. Germline trimming cut 4 bases from V and 9 bases from J; bases unmatched to any gene: 15. The sequence was obtained from a person aged 70 to 85 with breast cancer. The sample consisted of blood. V is TRBV6-5 and J is TRBJ2-1; 7 bases fit TRBD2. CDR3 amino acids: CASSSLKSGKRSEQFF. CDR3 DNA: TGTGCCAGCAGTTCTCTCAAAAGCGGGAAGCGCAGTGAGCAGTTCTTC.